The clone carrying this T cell receptor (beta chain) has ten or more counts. In germline, CDR1 is SQVTM, CDR2 ANQGSEA. The CDR3 is 13 amino acids. With 6 bases removed from V and 3 bases from J, the gap between germline ends came to 13 bases. The entry originates in a study of chronic HIV infection and antiretroviral therapy. Each CDR3 protein gets one entry after TCRdb re-called the 5' RACE reads with MiXCR. The profile shows around 31,000 distinct CDR3 sequences, over 7% of them singletons. V usage is TRBV29-1 and J usage is TRBJ2-3; D gene unclear. Sequencing was done on a sample of peripheral blood. This receptor was taken from an adult who had HIV and had not received antiretroviral therapy, or was an uninfected healthy control (not recorded which). The CDR3 spells CSVKAVLTDTQYF. As DNA, the CDR3 is TGCAGCGTGAAGGCTGTACTAACAGATACGCAGTATTTT.